These T cell receptor beta chains were read from a single sample in a study of regulatory T cells in long-lasting Graves disease. TCRdb passed the multiplex PCR reads through MiXCR, listing each CDR3 protein once. This table holds roughly 300,000 distinct CDR3 sequences, roughly a fifth found once. Sequenced here: peripheral blood mononuclear cells (PBMCs), sampled when the disease was refractory, from a patient treated with antithyroid drugs. The receptors derive from a female donor with Graves disease. CDR3s include the opening cysteine and the closing phenylalanine or tryptophan. D genes are given only for firm matches. Not every row has a clone size; where given, it reads once, few, many or a size class.

TRBD2	TRBJ2-7	TRBV5-1	many	TGCGCCAGCAGCTTGGGAGTAGCGGGGCCCTACGAGCAGTACTTC	CASSLGVAGPYEQYF
-	TRBJ2-7	TRBV5-1	many	TGCGCCAGCAGCTTGGGAGGGGTCACCTACGAGCAGTACTTC	CASSLGGVTYEQYF
TRBD1	TRBJ2-7	TRBV4-1	-	TGCGCCAGCAGTCACCAGGACAGGGTCCACGAGCAGTACTTC	CASSHQDRVHEQYF
-	TRBJ1-2	TRBV27	many	TGTGCCAGCAGTTCTTTAACACTCACGGGGTATGGCTACACCTTC	CASSSLTLTGYGYTF
TRBD1	TRBJ1-5	TRBV19	few	TGTGCCAGTAGTATAGTCCGGATCAGGGGGCGGAACAATCAGCCCCAGCATTTT	CASSIVRIRGRNNQPQHF
-	TRBJ2-3	TRBV29-1	few	TGCAGCGTCCGTCTAGCGCACGTTACGCAGTATTTT	CSVRLAHVTQYF
-	TRBJ1-3	TRBV7-9	few	TGTGCCAGCAGCGGATCAGGGGTGTCTGGAAACACCATATATTTT	CASSGSGVSGNTIYF
TRBD1	TRBJ1-3	TRBV6-1	-	TGTGCCACCCAGCCGGACAGGGGGTCTGGAAACACCATATATTTT	CATQPDRGSGNTIYF
-	TRBJ1-2	TRBV12-3/TRBV12-4	many	TGTGCCAGCAGTTTGTGGGGGGACTATGGCTACACCTTC	CASSLWGDYGYTF
-	TRBJ1-1	TRBV29-1	many	TGCAGCGTTGCCAGAGAGCTTGAAGCTTTCTTT	CSVARELEAFF
TRBD1	TRBJ2-2	TRBV6-1	many	TGTGCCAGCAGTAAACGGACAGGGAACACCGGGGAGCTGTTTTTT	CASSKRTGNTGELFF
TRBD1	TRBJ1-5	TRBV29-1	many	TGCAGCGTTGGGGGGATTGGGACAGGGGGCAATCAGCCCCAGCATTTT	CSVGGIGTGGNQPQHF
TRBD1	TRBJ2-2	TRBV2	few	TGTGCCAGCGTCCTTTGGACAGGGGGCCTCGGTATGGAGCTGTTTTTT	CASVLWTGGLGMELFF
-	TRBJ2-7	TRBV5-1	-	TGCGCCAGCAGGAAGGATAGCGTCTCCTACGAGCAGTACTTC	CASRKDSVSYEQYF
-	TRBJ1-1	TRBV11-2	many	TGTGCCAGCAGCTTAGGCAGGGTTCTTCTGATGAACACTGAAGCTTTCTTT	CASSLGRVLLMNTEAFF